The 11 T cell receptor beta chains below were found in one sample sequenced in a study of early T cells in non-severe SARS-CoV-2 infection. TCRdb fed the 5' RACE reads into MiXCR, producing one record per CDR3 protein. The sample lists fewer than 120,000 distinct CDR3 sequences, around 12% occurring once. The starting material was whole blood, obtained at baseline. Every receptor here comes from an adult who was a healthcare worker with PCR-confirmed SARS-CoV-2 infection or an uninfected control (not recorded which).

The V call is TRBV7-8, the J call TRBJ1-1, with 7 positions matching TRBD1. The CDR3 is made up of 12 amino acids. Germline CDR1 SGHVS, CDR2 FQNEAQ. Trimming at V came to 5 bases and at J to 9 bases, leaving 6 bases not matched to a gene. DNA for the CDR3: TGTGCCAGCAGCCGAGGGACAGCTCAAGCTTTCTTT. This translates into CASSRGTAQAFF.

This clonotype was observed many times. V is TRBV7-9 and J is TRBJ1-1; D is unclear. The germline CDR1 and CDR2 sequences are SEHNR and FQNEAQ (reference sequence). There are 12 residues in the CDR3. The V and J ends lost 5 bases and 5 bases respectively, with 9 bases between them. The CDR3 DNA sequence: TGTGCCAGCAGCCCTATGGGAACTGAAGCTTTCTTT. It yields the protein CASSPMGTEAFF.

This clonotype was detected a few times. This sequence joins TRBV29-1 and TRBJ1-2; D possibly corresponds to TRBD1 (5 bases). CDR3 length: 10 amino acids. The germline CDR1 and CDR2 sequences are SQVTM and ANQGSEA. Trimming stripped 5 bases from V and 6 bases from J, with 7 bases between. CDR3 coding DNA: TGCAGCGTTACAGGCGATGGCTACACCTTC. Its translation: CSVTGDGYTF.

This clonotype was seen just once. This chain joins TRBV5-1 and TRBJ2-2, with 8 bases aligning to TRBD2. The CDR3 length is 16 residues. V was pared by 4 bases and J by 2 bases, with 7 bases of the junction left unmatched. Germline CDR1 is SGHRS and CDR2 is YFSETQ. The CDR3 sequence: CASSPVAGTNTGELFF. In DNA, the CDR3 is TGCGCCAGCAGCCCTGTAGCGGGAACAAACACCGGGGAGCTGTTTTTT. Supplemented by reference TRBV5-1 and TRBJ2-2, the full variable domain reads KAGVTQTPRYLIKTRGQQVTLSCSPISGHRSVSWYQQTPGQGLQFLFEYFSETQRNKGNFPGRFSGRQFSNSRSEMNVSTLELGDSALYLCASSPVAGTNTGELFFGEGSRLTVL.

This clonotype was found many times. V is TRBV12-3 or TRBV12-4 and J is TRBJ2-1; 11 bases line up with TRBD2. The CDR3 is 16 residues long. Losses at the gene ends were 5 bases for V and 0 bases for J; bases not matched to a gene: 3. CDR3: CASSPSGRTSYNEQFF. The CDR3 nucleotides read TGTGCCAGCAGTCCTAGCGGGAGGACCTCCTACAATGAGCAGTTCTTC.

This clonotype was observed a few times. As DNA, the CDR3 is TGCAGTGCTAGACCCCCCACTAGCTACAATGAGCAGTTCTTC. This sequence encodes CSARPPTSYNEQFF. V gene TRBV20-1 combines with J gene TRBJ2-1; weak D call: TRBD2 (5 bases). Germline V gene sequence: CDR1 DFQATT, CDR2 SNEGSKA (reference sequence). Trimming shortened V by 2 bases and J by 3 bases, and 11 bases separated the two germline ends. The CDR3 is 14 residues long.

The CDR3 DNA sequence: TGTGCCAGCAGTGGGAGTCGGGACAGGGGGAATGAGCAGTTCTTC. As protein: CASSGSRDRGNEQFF. V gene TRBV5-5 combines with J gene TRBJ2-1; 11 positions match TRBD1. This CDR3 is 15 amino acids long. V dropped 5 bases and J dropped 7; count of bases not matched to a gene: 8. The V gene's germline CDR1 is SGHKS and CDR2 YYEKEE (reference sequence).

The chain uses TRBV7-7 and TRBJ2-3; maybe TRBD2 (5 bases). V was trimmed by 5 bases and J by 6 bases, leaving 12 bases between them. From germline, CDR1 is SSHAT and CDR2 FNYEAQ (reference sequence). The length of the CDR3 is 13 residues. The CDR3 spells CASSPNTRDTQYF. The DNA for the CDR3 is TGTGCCAGCAGCCCAAACACTAGGGATACGCAGTATTTT. Supplemented by reference TRBV7-7 and TRBJ2-3, the full variable domain reads GAGVSQSPRYKVTKRGQDVTLRCDPISSHATLYWYQQALGQGPEFLTYFNYEAQPDKSGLPSDRFSAERPEGSISTLTIQRTEQRDSAMYRCASSPNTRDTQYFGPGTRLTVL.

The chain carries TRBV30 and TRBJ2-7; D is perhaps TRBD1 or TRBD2 (5 bases each). This CDR3 is built from 12 residues. Germline CDR1 reads GTSNPN; CDR2 reads SVGIG (reference sequence). The V end was cut by 3 bases, the J end by 3 bases, with 9 bases between. The CDR3 loop is CAWRGDLYEQYF. As DNA, the CDR3 is TGTGCCTGGAGGGGGGACCTCTACGAGCAGTACTTC.

This clonotype was detected many times. The chain recombines TRBV12-3 or TRBV12-4 with TRBJ2-7, with a possible D match to TRBD2 (6 bases). The germline V and J ends were trimmed by 2 bases and 2 bases, with 16 bases remaining between them. The CDR3 has 16 amino acids. CDR3: CASSLRLGGGTYEQYF. Written as DNA, the CDR3 is TGTGCCAGCAGTTTAAGGCTTGGTGGGGGGACCTACGAGCAGTACTTC.

This clonotype was counted between two and nine times. The V and J genes are TRBV3-1 and TRBJ1-5, with a tentative D call TRBD1 (5 bases). V lost 4 bases and J lost 7, with 14 bases in between. Looked up from germline, CDR1 is LGHDT and CDR2 is YNNKEL (reference sequence). CDR3 size: 14 residues. The CDR3 sequence: CASSPDTTQQPQHF. The CDR3 DNA is TGTGCCAGCAGCCCGGACACTACTCAGCAGCCCCAGCATTTT.